These 14 T cell receptor beta chains came from one sample sequenced in a study of cytomegalovirus exposure and HLA in healthy donors. The study ran its PCR with 60 Vbeta and 13 Jbeta primers. Sequencing used immunoSEQ multiplex PCR; TCRdb keeps in-frame clones, though not all of them. The sample holds 300,000 or so clones, 84% seen once. The sample comprised PBMCs. The receptor source for this set is a woman aged 40 to 50 in good health and CMV-seropositive.

The chain combines TRBV5-8 with TRBJ1-2; maybe TRBD1 (5 bases). Germline CDR1 reads SGHTS; CDR2 reads YDEGEE. The CDR3 sequence is 14 residues long. The V end was cut by 4 bases, the J end by 4 bases, with 14 bases between. The CDR3 spells CASSPRTTSYGYTF. The CDR3 nucleotides are TGTGCCAGCAGCCCCCGGACAACTTCCTATGGCTACACCTTC.

The gene calls are TRBV30 and TRBJ1-1; 8 nucleotides line up with TRBD1. This CDR3 comprises 15 residues. Unmatched junction bases numbered 4, after V lost 0 bases and J lost 1 base. Germline loops: CDR1 GTSNPN, CDR2 SVGIG (reference sequence). The CDR3 reads CAWSVRGQGNTEAFF. For the CDR3, the DNA is TGTGCCTGGAGTGTACGTGGACAGGGGAACACTGAAGCTTTCTTT.

The genes are TRBV28 and TRBJ1-4; D might be TRBD1 (5 bases). V lost 5 bases, J lost 7 bases, and 17 bases lay in between. The CDR3 extends over 15 amino acids. Germline-derived CDR1 and CDR2 are MDHEN and SYDVKM. The CDR3 loop is CASSLRAPQGEKLFF. The CDR3 DNA sequence: TGTGCCAGCAGTCTTAGGGCCCCGCAGGGTGAAAAACTGTTTTTT.

This rearrangement joins TRBV14 to TRBJ2-2, with 10 positions matching TRBD2. The CDR3 is made up of 17 amino acids. The V gene end was trimmed by 1 base and the J gene end by 3 bases; junction bases not matched to a gene: 5. Germline V gene sequence: CDR1 SGHDN, CDR2 FVKESK. Written as DNA, the CDR3 is TGTGCCAGCAGCCAAGGGTCTAGCGGGAGAGACACCGGGGAGCTGTTTTTT. This gives the protein CASSQGSSGRDTGELFF.

This clone was seen once. The chain is built from TRBV18 and TRBJ2-7, with D possibly matching TRBD1 (6 bases). Germline loops: CDR1 KGHSH, CDR2 LQKENI. Trimming shortened V by 3 bases and J by 0 bases, and 18 bases separated the two germline ends. The CDR3 runs 17 residues. CDR3 sequence (DNA): TGTGCCAGCTCACCGTCGAACGGGGACACCTTCTCCTACGAGCAGTACTTC. Translated, it gives CASSPSNGDTFSYEQYF.

The DNA of the CDR3 is TGTGCCAGCGGCCTTAACACCGGGGAGCTGTTTTTT. Protein sequence: CASGLNTGELFF. This chain connects TRBV11-3 to TRBJ2-2; D call uncertain. The length of the CDR3 is 12 residues. Germline-derived CDR1 and CDR2 are SGHNT and YENEEA. V lost 8 bases and J lost 2, with 6 bases in between.

This clone was found once. The chain is built from TRBV5-1 and TRBJ2-5; 8 nucleotides line up with TRBD2. Trimming took 4 bases from V and 5 from J; bases not matched to a gene: 7. This CDR3 region has 14 residues. Germline V gives CDR1 SGHRS, CDR2 YFSETQ. CDR3 in DNA: TGCGCCAGCAGCAACCCGGGGGGGCTGGAGACCCAGTACTTC. Translation: CASSNPGGLETQYF.

The chain joins TRBV2 to TRBJ1-2, with D unclear. The V gene's germline CDR1 is SNHLY and CDR2 FYNNEI. This CDR3 is 11 amino acids long. V lost 6 bases and J lost 14, with 16 bases in between. This CDR3 reads CASSFQEGFTF. The CDR3 coding sequence is TGTGCCAGCAGCTTTCAGGAGGGCTTTACCTTC.

J is TRBJ2-1 and V is TRBV2, with 14 bases lining up with TRBD2. J gave up 6 bases and V 5 bases, and 3 bases lay outside the gene matches. This CDR3 comprises 15 residues. Germline CDR1 is SNHLY and CDR2 is FYNNEI. The CDR3 nucleotides are TGTGCCAGCAGTCCCGGGACTAGCGGGAGCAATGAGCAGTTCTTC. Translating it yields CASSPGTSGSNEQFF.

This clone was recorded only once. This chain links TRBV27 with TRBJ2-1; 14 nucleotides align to TRBD2. The junction had 2 bases not matched to a gene; V was cut back by 6 bases and J by 4 bases. Germline V gene sequence: CDR1 MNHEY, CDR2 SMNVEV (reference sequence). The length of the CDR3 is 15 residues. The CDR3 protein is CASSWTSGGYNEQFF. The DNA of the CDR3 is TGTGCCAGCAGCTGGACTAGCGGGGGGTACAATGAGCAGTTCTTC.

The chain combines TRBV27 with TRBJ2-7; TRBD1 matches at 9 bases. With 2 bases clipped from V and 6 bases from J, the junction kept 5 bases outside the gene matches. Germline values: CDR1 MNHEY, CDR2 SMNVEV (reference sequence). The CDR3 is made up of 14 amino acids. CDR3 coding DNA: TGTGCCAGCAGTTTAAAACAGGGGGCAGGCGAGCAGTACTTC. This translates into CASSLKQGAGEQYF.

The chain links TRBV19 to TRBJ2-7; possibly TRBD1 for D (6 bases). Trimming stripped 6 bases from V and 0 bases from J, with 12 bases between. Germline CDR1 LNHDA, CDR2 SQIVND (reference sequence). CDR3 length: 14 residues. In nucleotides, the CDR3 is TGTGCCAGTAGGTCAGACAGGAGCTCCTACGAGCAGTACTTC. It translates to CASRSDRSSYEQYF.

The V call is TRBV19, the J call TRBJ2-3; TRBD2 aligns across 12 bases. The germline gives CDR1 LNHDA, CDR2 SQIVND (reference sequence). CDR3 size: 16 residues. With 5 bases clipped from V and 6 bases from J, the junction kept 9 bases outside the gene matches. CDR3 loop: CASSLGTSGLRDTQYF. The CDR3 DNA follows: TGTGCCAGTAGTCTCGGGACTAGCGGGCTGAGGGATACGCAGTATTTT.

The rearrangement uses TRBV13 and TRBJ1-1; D is undetermined. This CDR3 region has 13 residues. CDR1 is PRHDT, CDR2 FYEKMQ, per germline (reference sequence). Deletions cut 2 bases from V and 3 bases from J, with 7 bases between. This CDR3 reads CASSLLGDTEAFF. The DNA of the CDR3 is TGTGCCAGCAGCTTACTCGGGGACACTGAAGCTTTCTTT.